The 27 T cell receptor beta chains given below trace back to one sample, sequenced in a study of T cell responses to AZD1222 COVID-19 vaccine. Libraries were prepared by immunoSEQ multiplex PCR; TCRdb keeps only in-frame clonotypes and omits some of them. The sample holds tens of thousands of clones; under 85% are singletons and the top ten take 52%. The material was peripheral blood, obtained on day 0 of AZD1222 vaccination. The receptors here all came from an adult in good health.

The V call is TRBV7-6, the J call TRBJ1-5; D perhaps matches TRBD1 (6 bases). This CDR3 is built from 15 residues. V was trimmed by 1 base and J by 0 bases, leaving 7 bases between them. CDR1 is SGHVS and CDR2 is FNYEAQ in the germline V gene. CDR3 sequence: CASSLEGVSNQPQHF. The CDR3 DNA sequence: TGTGCCAGCAGCTTAGAGGGGGTTAGCAATCAGCCCCAGCATTTT.

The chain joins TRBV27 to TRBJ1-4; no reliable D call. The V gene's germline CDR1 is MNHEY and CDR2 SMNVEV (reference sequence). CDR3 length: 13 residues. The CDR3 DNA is TGTGCATCCAAGGGCTTGACTAATGAAAAACTGTTTTTT. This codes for CASKGLTNEKLFF.

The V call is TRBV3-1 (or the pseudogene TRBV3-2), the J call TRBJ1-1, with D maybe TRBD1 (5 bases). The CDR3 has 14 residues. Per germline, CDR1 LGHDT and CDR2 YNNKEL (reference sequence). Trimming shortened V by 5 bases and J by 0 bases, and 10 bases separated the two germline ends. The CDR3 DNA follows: TGTGCCAGCAGCGCTGGGGGTATGAACACTGAAGCTTTCTTT. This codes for CASSAGGMNTEAFF.

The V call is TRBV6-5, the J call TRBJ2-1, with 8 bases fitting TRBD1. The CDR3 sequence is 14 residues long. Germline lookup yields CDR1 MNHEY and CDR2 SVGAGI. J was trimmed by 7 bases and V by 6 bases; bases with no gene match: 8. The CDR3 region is CASRGTGQRNEQFF. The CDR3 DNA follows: TGTGCCAGCAGGGGGACAGGTCAGAGGAATGAGCAGTTCTTC.

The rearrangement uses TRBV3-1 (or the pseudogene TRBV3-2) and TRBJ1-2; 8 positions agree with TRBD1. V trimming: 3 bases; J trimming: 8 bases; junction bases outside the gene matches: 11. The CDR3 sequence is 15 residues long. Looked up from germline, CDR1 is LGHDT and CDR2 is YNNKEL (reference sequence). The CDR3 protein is CASSQWDQGAEGYTF. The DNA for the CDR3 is TGTGCCAGCAGCCAGTGGGACCAGGGGGCGGAAGGCTACACCTTC.

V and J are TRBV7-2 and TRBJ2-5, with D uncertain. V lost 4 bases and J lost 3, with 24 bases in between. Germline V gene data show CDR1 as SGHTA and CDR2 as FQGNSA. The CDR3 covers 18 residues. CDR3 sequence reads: CASSSGTFTAPNKETQYF. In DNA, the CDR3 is TGTGCCAGCAGCTCCGGTACTTTTACAGCGCCAAATAAAGAGACCCAGTACTTC.

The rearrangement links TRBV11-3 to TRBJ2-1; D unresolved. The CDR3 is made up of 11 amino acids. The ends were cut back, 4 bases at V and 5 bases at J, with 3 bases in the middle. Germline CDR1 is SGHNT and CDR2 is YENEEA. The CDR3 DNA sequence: TGTGCCAGCAGCTCTGACAATGAGCAGTTCTTC. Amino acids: CASSSDNEQFF.

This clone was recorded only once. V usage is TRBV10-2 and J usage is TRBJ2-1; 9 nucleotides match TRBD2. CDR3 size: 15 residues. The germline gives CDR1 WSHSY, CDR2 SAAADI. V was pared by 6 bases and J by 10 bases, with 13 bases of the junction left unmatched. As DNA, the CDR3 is TGCGCCAGCAGCAGACTAGCGGTGGAGTTCGGCGAGCAGTTCTTC. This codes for CASSRLAVEFGEQFF.

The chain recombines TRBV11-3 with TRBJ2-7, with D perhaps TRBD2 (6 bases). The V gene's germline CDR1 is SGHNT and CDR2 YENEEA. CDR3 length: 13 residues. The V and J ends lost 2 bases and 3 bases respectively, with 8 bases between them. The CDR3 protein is CASSLKGGYEQYF. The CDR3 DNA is TGTGCCAGCAGCTTAAAGGGAGGCTACGAGCAGTACTTC.

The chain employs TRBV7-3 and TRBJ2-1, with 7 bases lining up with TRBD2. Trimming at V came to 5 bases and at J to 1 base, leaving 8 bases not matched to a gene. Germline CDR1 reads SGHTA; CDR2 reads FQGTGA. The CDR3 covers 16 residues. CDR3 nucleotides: TGTGCCAGCAGCCCAGACGGGGGGACTTCCTACAATGAGCAGTTCTTC. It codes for CASSPDGGTSYNEQFF. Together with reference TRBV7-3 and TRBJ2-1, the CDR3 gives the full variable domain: GAGVSQTPSNKVTEKGKYVELRCDPISGHTALYWYRQSLGQGPEFLIYFQGTGAADDSGLPNDRFFAVRPEGSVSTLKIQRTERGDSAVYLCASSPDGGTSYNEQFFGPGTRLTVL.

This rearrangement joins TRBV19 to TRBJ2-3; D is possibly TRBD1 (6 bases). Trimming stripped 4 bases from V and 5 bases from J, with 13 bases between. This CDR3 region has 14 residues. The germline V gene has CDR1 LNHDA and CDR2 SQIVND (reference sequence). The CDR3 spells CASSNGMGQDTQYF. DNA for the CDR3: TGTGCCAGTAGTAACGGGATGGGACAAGATACGCAGTATTTT.

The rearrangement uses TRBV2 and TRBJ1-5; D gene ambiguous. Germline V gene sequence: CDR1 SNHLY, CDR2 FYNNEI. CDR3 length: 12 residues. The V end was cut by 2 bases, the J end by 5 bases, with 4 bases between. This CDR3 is CASSEQYQPQHF. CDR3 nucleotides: TGTGCCAGCAGTGAACAGTATCAGCCCCAGCATTTT. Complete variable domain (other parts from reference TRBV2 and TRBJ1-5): EPEVTQTPSHQVTQMGQEVILRCVPISNHLYFYWYRQILGQKVEFLVSFYNNEISEKSEIFDDQFSVERPDGSNFTLKIRSTKLEDSAMYFCASSEQYQPQHFGDGTRLSIL.

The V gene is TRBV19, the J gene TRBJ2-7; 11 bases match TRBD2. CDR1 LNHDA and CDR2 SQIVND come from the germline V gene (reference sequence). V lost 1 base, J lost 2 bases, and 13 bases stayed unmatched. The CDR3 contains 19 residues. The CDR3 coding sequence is TGTGCCAGTAGTATAGGGAGGACTAGCGGGCGAATCCGAACCTACGAGCAGTACTTC. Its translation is CASSIGRTSGRIRTYEQYF.

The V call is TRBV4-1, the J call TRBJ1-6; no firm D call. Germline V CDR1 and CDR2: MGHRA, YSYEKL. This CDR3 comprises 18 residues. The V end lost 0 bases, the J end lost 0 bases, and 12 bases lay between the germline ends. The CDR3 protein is CASSQEDYTSSYNSPLHF. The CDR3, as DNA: TGCGCCAGCAGCCAAGAAGATTACACGAGCTCCTATAATTCACCCCTCCACTTT.

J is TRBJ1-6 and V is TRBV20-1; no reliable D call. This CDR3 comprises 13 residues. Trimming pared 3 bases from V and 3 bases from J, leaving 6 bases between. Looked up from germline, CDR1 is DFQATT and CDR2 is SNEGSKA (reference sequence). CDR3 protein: CSASKGYNSPLHF. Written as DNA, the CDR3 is TGCAGTGCTAGTAAGGGCTATAATTCACCCCTCCACTTT.

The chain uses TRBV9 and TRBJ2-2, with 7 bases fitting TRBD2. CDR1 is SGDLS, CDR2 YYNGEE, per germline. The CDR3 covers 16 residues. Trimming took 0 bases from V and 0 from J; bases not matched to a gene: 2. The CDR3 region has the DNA TGTGCCAGCAGCGTAGCAGCGGGGTCGAACACCGGGGAGCTGTTTTTT. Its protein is CASSVAAGSNTGELFF. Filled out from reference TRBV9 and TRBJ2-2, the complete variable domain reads DSGVTQTPKHLITATGQRVTLRCSPRSGDLSVYWYQQSLDQGLQFLIQYYNGEERAKGNILERFSAQQFPDLHSELNLSSLELGDSALYFCASSVAAGSNTGELFFGEGSRLTVL.

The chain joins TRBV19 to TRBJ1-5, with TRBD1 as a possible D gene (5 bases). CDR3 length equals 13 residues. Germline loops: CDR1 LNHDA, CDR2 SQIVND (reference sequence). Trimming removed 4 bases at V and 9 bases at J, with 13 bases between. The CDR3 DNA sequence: TGTGCCAGTAGTAAAAGGGACCTGGGGCCCCAGCATTTT. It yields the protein CASSKRDLGPQHF.

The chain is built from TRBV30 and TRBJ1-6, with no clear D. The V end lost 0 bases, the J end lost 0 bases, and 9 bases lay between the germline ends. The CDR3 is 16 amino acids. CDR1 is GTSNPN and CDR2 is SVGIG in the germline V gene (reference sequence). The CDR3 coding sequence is TGTGCCTGGAGTGTACAAGGTTCCTCCTATAATTCACCCCTCCACTTT. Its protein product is CAWSVQGSSYNSPLHF. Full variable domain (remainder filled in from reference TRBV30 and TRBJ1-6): SQTIHQWPATLVQPVGSPLSLECTVEGTSNPNLYWYRQAAGRGLQLLFYSVGIGQISSEVPQNLSASRPQDRQFILSSKKLLLSDSGFYLCAWSVQGSSYNSPLHFGNGTRLTVT.

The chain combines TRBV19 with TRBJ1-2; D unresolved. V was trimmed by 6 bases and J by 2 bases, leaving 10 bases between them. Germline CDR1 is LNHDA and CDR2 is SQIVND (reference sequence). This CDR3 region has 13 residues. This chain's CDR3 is CASSVDRNYGYTF. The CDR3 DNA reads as TGTGCCAGTAGCGTCGACCGGAACTATGGCTACACCTTC.

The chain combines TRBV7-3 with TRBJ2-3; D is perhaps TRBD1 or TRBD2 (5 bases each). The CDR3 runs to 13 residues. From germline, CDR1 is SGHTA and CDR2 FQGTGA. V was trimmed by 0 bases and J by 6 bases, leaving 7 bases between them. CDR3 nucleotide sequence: TGTGCCAGCAGCTTAACCCGGGGCGATACGCAGTATTTT. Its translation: CASSLTRGDTQYF.

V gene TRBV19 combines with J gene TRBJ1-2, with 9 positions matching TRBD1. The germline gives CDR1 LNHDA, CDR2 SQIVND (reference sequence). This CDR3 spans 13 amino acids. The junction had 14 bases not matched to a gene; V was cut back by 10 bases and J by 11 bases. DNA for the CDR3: TGTGCCACCGGACAGGGGAGTCCCCCGTGGTACACCTTC. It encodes CATGQGSPPWYTF.

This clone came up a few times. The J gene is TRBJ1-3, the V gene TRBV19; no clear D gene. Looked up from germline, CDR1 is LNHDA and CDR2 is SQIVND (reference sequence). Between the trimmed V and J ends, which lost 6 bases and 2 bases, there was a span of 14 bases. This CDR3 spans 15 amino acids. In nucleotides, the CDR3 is TGTGCCAGTAGGGGCCCCAGGATTACTGGAAACACCATATATTTT. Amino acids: CASRGPRITGNTIYF. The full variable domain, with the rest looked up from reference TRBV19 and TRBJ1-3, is DGGITQSPKYLFRKEGQNVTLSCEQNLNHDAMYWYRQDPGQGLRLIYYSQIVNDFQKGDIAEGYSVSREKKESFPLTVTSAQKNPTAFYLCASRGPRITGNTIYFGEGSWLTVV.

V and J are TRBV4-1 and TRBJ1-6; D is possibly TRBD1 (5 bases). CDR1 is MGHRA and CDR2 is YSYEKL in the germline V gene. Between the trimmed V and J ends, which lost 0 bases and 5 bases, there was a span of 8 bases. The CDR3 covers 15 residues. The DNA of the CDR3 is TGCGCCAGCAGCCAAGATGGGACCAATAATTCACCCCTCCACTTT. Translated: CASSQDGTNNSPLHF.

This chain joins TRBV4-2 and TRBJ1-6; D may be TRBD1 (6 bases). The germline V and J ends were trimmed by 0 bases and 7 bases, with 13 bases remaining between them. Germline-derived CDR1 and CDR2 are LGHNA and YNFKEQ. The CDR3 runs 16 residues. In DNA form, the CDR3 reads TGTGCCAGCAGCCAAGATCCCGGGACATCAAATTCACCCCTCCACTTT. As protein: CASSQDPGTSNSPLHF.

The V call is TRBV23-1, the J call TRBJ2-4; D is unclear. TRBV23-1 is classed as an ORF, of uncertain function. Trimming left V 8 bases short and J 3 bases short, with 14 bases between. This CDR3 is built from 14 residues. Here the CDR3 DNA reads TGCGCCAGCTGGTACGACTCCCTCAAAAACATTCAGTACTTC. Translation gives CASWYDSLKNIQYF.

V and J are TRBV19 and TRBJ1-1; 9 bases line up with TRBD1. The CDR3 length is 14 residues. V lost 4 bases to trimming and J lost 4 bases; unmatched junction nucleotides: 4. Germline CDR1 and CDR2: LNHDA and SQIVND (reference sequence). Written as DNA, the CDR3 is TGTGCCAGTAGTAGGACAGGGGTCGGCACTGAAGCTTTCTTT. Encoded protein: CASSRTGVGTEAFF.

The chain's CDR3 is CASSYSKSQLYGYTF. The CDR3 nucleotides read TGTGCCAGCAGTTACTCGAAGTCTCAGCTCTATGGCTACACCTTC. V is TRBV6-5 and J is TRBJ1-2, with D uncertain. This CDR3 has 15 residues. Germline CDR1 is MNHEY and CDR2 is SVGAGI. With 0 bases removed from V and 4 bases from J, the gap between germline ends came to 12 bases.